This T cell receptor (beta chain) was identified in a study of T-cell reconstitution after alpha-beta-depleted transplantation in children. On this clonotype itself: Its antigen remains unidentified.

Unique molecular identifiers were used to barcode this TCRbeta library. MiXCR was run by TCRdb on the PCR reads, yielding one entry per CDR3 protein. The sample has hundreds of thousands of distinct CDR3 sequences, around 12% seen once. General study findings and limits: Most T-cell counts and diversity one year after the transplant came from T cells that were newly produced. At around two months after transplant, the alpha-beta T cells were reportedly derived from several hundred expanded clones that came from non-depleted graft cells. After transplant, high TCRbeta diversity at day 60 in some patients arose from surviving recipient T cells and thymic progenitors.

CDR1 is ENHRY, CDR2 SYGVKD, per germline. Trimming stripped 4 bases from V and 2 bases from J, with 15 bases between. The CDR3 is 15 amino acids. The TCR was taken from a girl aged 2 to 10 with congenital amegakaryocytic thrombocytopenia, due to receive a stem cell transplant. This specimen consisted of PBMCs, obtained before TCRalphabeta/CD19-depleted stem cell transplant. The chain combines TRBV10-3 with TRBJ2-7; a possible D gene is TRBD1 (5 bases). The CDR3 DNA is TGTGCCATCAGTGGCGCCCAGACAGAAACCTACGAGCAGTACTTC. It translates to CAISGAQTETYEQYF.